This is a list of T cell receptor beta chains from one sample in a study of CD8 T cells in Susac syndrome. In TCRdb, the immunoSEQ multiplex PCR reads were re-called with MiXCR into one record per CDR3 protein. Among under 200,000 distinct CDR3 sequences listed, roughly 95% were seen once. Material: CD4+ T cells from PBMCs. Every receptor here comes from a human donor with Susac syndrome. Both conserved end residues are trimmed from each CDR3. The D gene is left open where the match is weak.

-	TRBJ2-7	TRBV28	ASSPPRGTGEKY
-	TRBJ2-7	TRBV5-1	ASSLTGKEGYEQY
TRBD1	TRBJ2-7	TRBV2	ASRDRAPLYEQY
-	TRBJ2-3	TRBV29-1	SVLSGTDTQY
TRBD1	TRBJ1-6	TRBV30	AWNDRGGSPLH
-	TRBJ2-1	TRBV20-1	SARTGRWVPEQF
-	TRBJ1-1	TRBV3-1	ASSQGRGSNTEAF
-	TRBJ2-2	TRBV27	ASSLAQPAAGTGELF
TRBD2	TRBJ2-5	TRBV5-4	ASSLALAGIETQY
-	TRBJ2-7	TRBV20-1	SARPPAGYEQY
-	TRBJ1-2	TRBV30	AWSGAGSEYGYT
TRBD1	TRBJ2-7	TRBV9	ASSARDRTYEQY
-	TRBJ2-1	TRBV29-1	SVESSYNEQF
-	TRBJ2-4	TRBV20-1	SARWVGMRNIQY
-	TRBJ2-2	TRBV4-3	ASSRMGTGELF
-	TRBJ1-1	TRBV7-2	ASSYLLRDTEAF
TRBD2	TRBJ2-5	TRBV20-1	SAYPLAGQQETQY
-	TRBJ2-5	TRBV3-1	ASSHGRQETQY
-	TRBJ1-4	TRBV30	AWEQDNEKLF
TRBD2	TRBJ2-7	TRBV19	ASSSVSGRAYEQY
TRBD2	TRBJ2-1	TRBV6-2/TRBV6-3	ASSPRTSGSSYNEQF
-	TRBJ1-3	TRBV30	AWIVRASGNTIY
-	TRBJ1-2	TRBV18	ASSPGDDYGYT
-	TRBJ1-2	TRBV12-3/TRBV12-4	ASNINGPNNYGYT
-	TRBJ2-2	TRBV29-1	SGQPANTGELF
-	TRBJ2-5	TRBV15	ATSNAGQPQETQY
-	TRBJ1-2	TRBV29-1	SSLGGDRSGYT
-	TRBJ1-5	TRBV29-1	SVEDGGPRMSNQPQH
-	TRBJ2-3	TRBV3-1	ASSQDQLPGDTQY
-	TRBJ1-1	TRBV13	ASSNRINEAF
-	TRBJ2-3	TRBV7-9	ASSPTLGLMHTQY
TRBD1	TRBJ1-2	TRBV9	ASSASGTGSGGYT
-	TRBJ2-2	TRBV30	AWSRDFNTGELF
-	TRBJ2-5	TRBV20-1	SARTVPETQY
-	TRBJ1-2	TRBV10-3	AISDNGME
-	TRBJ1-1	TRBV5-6	ASSFKINSRYTEAF
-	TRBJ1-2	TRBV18	ASSVSGTIYGYT
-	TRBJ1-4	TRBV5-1	ASSQERIEEKLF
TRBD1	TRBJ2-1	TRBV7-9	ASSREQGARNEQF
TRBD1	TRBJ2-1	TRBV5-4	ASSLAGTGTSYNEQF
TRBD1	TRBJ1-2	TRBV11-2	ASSELQGAGYGYT
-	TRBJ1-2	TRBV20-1	SASVRTVYGYT
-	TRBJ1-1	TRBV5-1	ASSLVSSSTEAF
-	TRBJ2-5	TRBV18	ASSPQSQETQY
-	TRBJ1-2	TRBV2	ASSELRETYGYT
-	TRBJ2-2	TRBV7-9	ASSFTGELF
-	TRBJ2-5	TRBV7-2	ASSLALNLETQY
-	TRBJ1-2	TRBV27	ASSPQGSHYGYT